This TCR beta chain was identified during a study of cytomegalovirus exposure and HLA in healthy donors. Note on this clone: The antigen remains unidentified.

Both 60 Vbeta primers and 13 Jbeta primers went into the PCR. Only in-frame clones appear in the TCRdb table, and some are missing; sequencing was by immunoSEQ multiplex PCR. Found here are about 75,000 clones; the top ten clones hold 3% to 4.5%. Whole-study results and caveats: A prior analysis recorded that most TCR beta V segments were productive about 87% or about 30% of the time.

V was clipped by 4 bases and J by 7 bases; unmatched bases: 3. There are 14 residues in the CDR3. Germline V lookup: CDR1 MNHEY, CDR2 SVGAGI. The chain employs TRBV6-5 and TRBJ1-6; the match to TRBD1 covers 8 bases. The sequence was obtained from a man aged 18 to 35 in good health and CMV-seropositive. The sample consisted of PBMCs. CDR3 residues: CASSLDRENSPLHF. The CDR3 DNA follows: TGTGCCAGCAGTTTGGACAGGGAGAATTCACCCCTCCACTTT.